A selection of T cell receptor beta chains follows, all from one sample in a study of blood T cells in healthy people across ages. MiXCR was run by TCRdb on the 5' RACE reads, yielding one entry per CDR3 protein. The sample lists approximately 810,000 distinct CDR3 sequences, around 28% occurring once. Sequenced material: blood. Receptors were obtained from a woman older than 75 in good health. Both conserved end residues are part of each CDR3. D genes are given only for firm matches. Clone size, where shown, is once, few, many, or a class for clones that have expanded.

V	size	J	D	DNA	CDR3
TRBV2	.	TRBJ2-7	TRBD1	TGTGCCAACACCAAGGAACAGGGGGGCTCCGAGCAGTACTTC	CANTKEQGGSEQYF
TRBV24-1	few	TRBJ2-2	.	TGTGCCACCAGTTTGGTAGGGGCGAACACCGGGGAGCTGTTTTTT	CATSLVGANTGELFF
TRBV7-2	.	TRBJ1-5	.	TGTGCCAGCAGCTTAGTAGGGACCCTTGGGGGCAATCAGCCCCAGCATTTT	CASSLVGTLGGNQPQHF
TRBV6-5	.	TRBJ2-1	.	TGTGCCAGCAGTCGCGGGACAGACTACAATGAGCAGTTCTTC	CASSRGTDYNEQFF
TRBV7-9	many	TRBJ2-6	.	TGTGCCAGCAGCTCGACCGCGTCTGGGGCCAACGTCCTGACTTTC	CASSSTASGANVLTF
TRBV27	.	TRBJ2-7	.	TGTGCCAGCGGTTTAGGGGGTTACGAGCAGTACTTC	CASGLGGYEQYF
TRBV27	.	TRBJ1-2	.	TGTGCCAGCACGCCGAGGGGCAGCCTGGGTGGCTACACCTTC	CASTPRGSLGGYTF
TRBV6-2/TRBV6-3	many	TRBJ1-6	.	TGTGCCAGCAGCACTCCAAGCGGACCCTATAATTCACCCCTCCACTTT	CASSTPSGPYNSPLHF
TRBV6-2/TRBV6-3	many	TRBJ2-7	.	TGTGCCAGCAGTTCCCTGTACCAGGGGAAATACGAGCAGTACTTC	CASSSLYQGKYEQYF
TRBV9	many	TRBJ2-3	.	TGTGCCAGCGGCCAGGGGATCACAGATACGCAGTATTTT	CASGQGITDTQYF
TRBV5-1	many	TRBJ1-2	TRBD1	TGCGCCAGCAGCGGGACAGGGGGCGCCTGGGGCTACACCTTC	CASSGTGGAWGYTF
TRBV3-1	many	TRBJ2-3	.	TGTGCCAGCAGCCAACAATCGACAGCTGGTACGCAGTATTTT	CASSQQSTAGTQYF
TRBV7-2	.	TRBJ1-1	.	TGTGCCAGCAGGAGAACAGGGCGAGGGAACACTGAAGCTTTCTTT	CASRRTGRGNTEAFF
TRBV10-3	many	TRBJ2-1	.	TGTGCCATCAGTGAGGTGGGGAACCCTCTTACCTACAATGAGCAGTTCTTC	CAISEVGNPLTYNEQFF
TRBV11-3	many	TRBJ2-5	TRBD2	TGTGCCAGCAGCTGGCCGGGGGGTACCAAAGAGACCCAGTACTTC	CASSWPGGTKETQYF
TRBV4-3	many	TRBJ2-1	TRBD2	TGCGCCAGCAGCCGAGTAGCGGGGGGCCCCCTCAATGAGCAGTTCTTC	CASSRVAGGPLNEQFF
TRBV3-1	few	TRBJ2-1	TRBD2	TGTGCCAGCAGCCAAATGGCAGTAGCGGGGGCCTACAATGAGCAGTTCTTC	CASSQMAVAGAYNEQFF
TRBV6-2/TRBV6-3	many	TRBJ2-6	.	TGTGCCAGCTCCCACGGGGGCTCTGGGGCCAACGTCCTGACTTTC	CASSHGGSGANVLTF
TRBV7-2	.	TRBJ2-7	.	TGTGCCAGCAGCCCTCCGGGGATGTCCTACGAGCAGTACTTC	CASSPPGMSYEQYF
TRBV7-6	.	TRBJ2-3	.	TGTGCCAGCAGCCTAGGGACCCGCGTCACAGATACGCAGTATTTT	CASSLGTRVTDTQYF
TRBV7-2	few	TRBJ2-1	.	TGTGCCAGCAGCTTAGATACTAACCAGATAGAGACCCAGTTCTTC	CASSLDTNQIETQFF
TRBV19	.	TRBJ2-5	.	TGTGCCAGTAGTACGCAGACCCGAGAGACCCAGTACTTC	CASSTQTRETQYF
TRBV24-1	many	TRBJ2-5	.	TGTGCCACCAGTTCCCCCACCAGGGAGGAGACCCAGTACTTC	CATSSPTREETQYF
TRBV9	many	TRBJ2-5	TRBD1	TGTGCCAGCAGCGTAGACAGGGGCGAGACCCAGTACTTC	CASSVDRGETQYF
TRBV4-1	.	TRBJ2-1	TRBD1	TGCGCCAGCAGCCAAGGGTCAGGGGGCCGGGGCAATGAGCAGTTCTTC	CASSQGSGGRGNEQFF
TRBV5-5	.	TRBJ2-2	.	TGTGCCAGCAGCTTTGGGAGGATAACGAACACCGGGGAGCTGTTTTTT	CASSFGRITNTGELFF
TRBV6-4	many	TRBJ2-1	.	TGTGCCAGCAGTGACTCGTCGAATGAGCAGTTCTTC	CASSDSSNEQFF
TRBV28	many	TRBJ1-5	.	TGTGCCAGCAAAGGCCCCAGGGACAATCAGCCCCAGCATTTT	CASKGPRDNQPQHF
TRBV5-1	.	TRBJ1-4	.	TGCGCCAGCAGCTTGACCAGAGACGATGAAAAACTGTTTTTT	CASSLTRDDEKLFF